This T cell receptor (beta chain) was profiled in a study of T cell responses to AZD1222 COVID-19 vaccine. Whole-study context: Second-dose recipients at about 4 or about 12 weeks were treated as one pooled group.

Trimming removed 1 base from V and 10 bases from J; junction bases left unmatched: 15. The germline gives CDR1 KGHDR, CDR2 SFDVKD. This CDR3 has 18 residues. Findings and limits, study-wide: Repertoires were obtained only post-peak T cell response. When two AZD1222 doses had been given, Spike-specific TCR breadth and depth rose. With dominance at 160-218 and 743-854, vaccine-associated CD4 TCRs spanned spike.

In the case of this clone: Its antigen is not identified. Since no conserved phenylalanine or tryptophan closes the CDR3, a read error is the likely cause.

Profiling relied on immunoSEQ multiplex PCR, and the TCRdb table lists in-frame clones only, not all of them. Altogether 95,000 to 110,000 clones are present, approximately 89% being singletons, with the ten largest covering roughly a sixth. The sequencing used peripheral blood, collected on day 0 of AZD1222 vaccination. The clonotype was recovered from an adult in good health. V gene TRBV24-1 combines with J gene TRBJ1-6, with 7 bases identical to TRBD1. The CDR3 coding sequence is TGTGCCACCAGTGATTTAATAGGGGGCGTAGTCTTAGAGTCACCCCTCCACCTT. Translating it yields CATSDLIGGVVLESPLHL.